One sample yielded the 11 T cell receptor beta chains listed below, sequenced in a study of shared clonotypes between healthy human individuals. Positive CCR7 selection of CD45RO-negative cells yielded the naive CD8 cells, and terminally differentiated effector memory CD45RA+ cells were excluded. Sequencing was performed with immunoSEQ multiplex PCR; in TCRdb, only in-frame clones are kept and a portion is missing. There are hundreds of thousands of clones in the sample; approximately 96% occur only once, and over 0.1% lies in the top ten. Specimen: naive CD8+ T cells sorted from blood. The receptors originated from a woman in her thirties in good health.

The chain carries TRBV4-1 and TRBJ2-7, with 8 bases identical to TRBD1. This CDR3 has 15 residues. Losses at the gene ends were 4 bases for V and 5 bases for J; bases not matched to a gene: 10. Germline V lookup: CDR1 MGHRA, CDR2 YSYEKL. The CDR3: CASSLSWTGTDEQYF. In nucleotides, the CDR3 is TGCGCCAGCAGCCTATCTTGGACAGGGACTGACGAGCAGTACTTC.

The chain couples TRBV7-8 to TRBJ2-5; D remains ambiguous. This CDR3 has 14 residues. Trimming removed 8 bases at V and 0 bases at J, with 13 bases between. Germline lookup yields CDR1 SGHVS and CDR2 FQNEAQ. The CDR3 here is CASAASQYQETQYF. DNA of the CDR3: TGTGCCAGCGCCGCAAGCCAGTACCAAGAGACCCAGTACTTC.

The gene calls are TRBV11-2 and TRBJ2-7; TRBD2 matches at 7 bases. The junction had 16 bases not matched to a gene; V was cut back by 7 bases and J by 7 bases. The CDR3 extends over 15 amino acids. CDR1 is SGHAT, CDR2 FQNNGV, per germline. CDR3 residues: CASTPLVGGLGEQYF. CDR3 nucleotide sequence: TGTGCCAGCACCCCCCTTGTGGGAGGGCTAGGGGAGCAGTACTTC.

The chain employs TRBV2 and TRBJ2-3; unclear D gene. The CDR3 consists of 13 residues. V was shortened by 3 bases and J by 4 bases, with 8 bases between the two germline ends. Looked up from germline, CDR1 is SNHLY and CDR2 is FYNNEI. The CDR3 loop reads CASSDALADTQYF. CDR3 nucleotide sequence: TGTGCCAGCAGTGACGCCTTGGCAGATACGCAGTATTTT. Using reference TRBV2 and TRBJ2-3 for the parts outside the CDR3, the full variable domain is EPEVTQTPSHQVTQMGQEVILRCVPISNHLYFYWYRQILGQKVEFLVSFYNNEISEKSEIFDDQFSVERPDGSNFTLKIRSTKLEDSAMYFCASSDALADTQYFGPGTRLTVL.

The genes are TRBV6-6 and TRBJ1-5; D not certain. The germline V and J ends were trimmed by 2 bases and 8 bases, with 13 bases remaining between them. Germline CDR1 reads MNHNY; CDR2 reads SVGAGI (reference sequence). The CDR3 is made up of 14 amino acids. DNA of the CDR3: TGTGCCAGCAGTTACAGTGGGTCGAGGGAGCCCCAGCATTTT. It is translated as CASSYSGSREPQHF.

CDR3 nucleotides: TGTGCCAGCAGTTTATTAGGGCAGGGGGGACCTTCCTACGAGCAGTACTTC. Its translation is CASSLLGQGGPSYEQYF. The chain carries TRBV27 and TRBJ2-7; a weak D match, TRBD1 (7 bases). Deletions cut 1 base from V and 1 base from J, with 17 bases between. CDR3 length: 17 residues. CDR1 is MNHEY and CDR2 is SMNVEV in the germline V gene (reference sequence).

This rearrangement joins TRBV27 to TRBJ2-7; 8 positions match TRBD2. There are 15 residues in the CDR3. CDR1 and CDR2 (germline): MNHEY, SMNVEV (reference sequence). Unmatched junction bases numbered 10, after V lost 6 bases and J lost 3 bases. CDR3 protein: CASSLRRAGGYEQYF. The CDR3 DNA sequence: TGTGCCAGCAGCCTCAGGCGGGCGGGAGGCTACGAGCAGTACTTC.

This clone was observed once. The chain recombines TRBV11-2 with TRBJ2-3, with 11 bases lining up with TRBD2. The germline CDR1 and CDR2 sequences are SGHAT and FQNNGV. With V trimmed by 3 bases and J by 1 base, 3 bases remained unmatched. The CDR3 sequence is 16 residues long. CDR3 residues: CASSFRLAGRTDTQYF. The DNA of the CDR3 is TGTGCCAGCAGCTTCAGACTAGCGGGGCGCACAGATACGCAGTATTTT.

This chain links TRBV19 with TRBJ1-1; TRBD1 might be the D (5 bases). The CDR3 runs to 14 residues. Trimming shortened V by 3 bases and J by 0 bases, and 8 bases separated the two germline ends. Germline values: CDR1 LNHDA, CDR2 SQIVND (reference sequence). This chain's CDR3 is CASSIGHMNTEAFF. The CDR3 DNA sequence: TGTGCCAGTAGTATCGGACACATGAACACTGAAGCTTTCTTT.

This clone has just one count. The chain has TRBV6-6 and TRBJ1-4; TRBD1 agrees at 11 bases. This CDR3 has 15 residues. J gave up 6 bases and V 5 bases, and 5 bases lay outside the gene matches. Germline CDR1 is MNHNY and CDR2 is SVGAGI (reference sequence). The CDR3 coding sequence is TGTGCCAGCAGTCCCGGGACAGGGGGGGATGAAAAACTGTTTTTT. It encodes CASSPGTGGDEKLFF.

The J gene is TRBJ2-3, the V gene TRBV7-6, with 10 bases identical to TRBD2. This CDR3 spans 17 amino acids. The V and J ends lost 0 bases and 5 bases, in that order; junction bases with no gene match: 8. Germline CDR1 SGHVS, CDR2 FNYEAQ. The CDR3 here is CASSLARSGRVRDTQYF. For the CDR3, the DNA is TGTGCCAGCAGCTTAGCTAGGAGCGGGAGGGTAAGAGATACGCAGTATTTT.